This T cell receptor beta chain was sequenced during a study of graft-versus-host responses after intestinal transplantation. Study information: All recipients were transplanted with multivisceral, liver-intestinal, or isolated intestinal grafts.

General study results and limits: The authors found GvH clones in recipient marrow, some appearing first in ileum or blood.

The protocol was immunoSEQ multiplex PCR, while the TCRdb copy is restricted to in-frame clones and leaves out a portion. The sample consists of around 43,000 clones, roughly nine tenths of them appearing once. This CDR3 is 13 amino acids long. The germline gives CDR1 LNHDA, CDR2 SQIVND (reference sequence). V lost 9 bases, J lost 0 bases, and 3 bases stayed unmatched. With respect to this clone: Antigen unknown.

The rearrangement joins TRBV19 to TRBJ1-2; 8 bases match TRBD1. Specimen: PBMCs, collected 524 days after transplant. The TCR comes from a human patient who received an intestinal transplant, so some T cells may come from the graft donor. The CDR3 DNA sequence: TGTGCCAGCGGACAGGGAGCTAACTATGGCTACACCTTC. Translation gives CASGQGANYGYTF.